This T cell receptor delta chain comes out of a study of Vδ1+ human thymocytes. Whole-study results and caveats: Thymic delta-chain repertoires held 20% to 25% Vdelta2 sequences and few Vdelta3, despite high sort purity. Donors shared many TRG clonotypes but few TRD clonotypes. Highly polyclonal TRG and TRD repertoires with Gaussian CDR3 length distributions appeared in thymus.

This clone was seen a handful of times. The antigen is undetermined. Germline loops: CDR1 TSWWSYY, CDR2 QGS. The CDR3 length is 19 residues. Trimming at V came to 2 bases and at J to 0 bases, leaving 13 bases not matched to a gene. RNA was extracted from the cells and then reverse transcribed. Pooled V-gene forward primers with one constant-region reverse primer generated the CDR3 amplicons by multiplex PCR. TCRdb re-called the multiplex PCR reads with CATT. The sample has around 60,000 delta-chain clones; more than 13% are singletons. After alphabeta T cell depletion, CD3+ Vdelta1+ Vdelta2- thymocytes were sorted.

The chain employs TRDV1 and TRDJ1; 9 bases line up with TRDD3. What was sequenced was Vdelta1+ gamma-delta thymocytes from the thymus. This sample's subset: FACS-sorted CD3+ TCRalphabeta- TCRVdelta1+ TCRVdelta2- thymocytes. The source is a girl under three years old who had congenital heart surgery. Written as DNA, the CDR3 is TGTGCTCTTGGGGAAATATTTTCCTACGGGGGGATACACACCGATAAACTCATCTTT. Amino acids: CALGEIFSYGGIHTDKLIF.